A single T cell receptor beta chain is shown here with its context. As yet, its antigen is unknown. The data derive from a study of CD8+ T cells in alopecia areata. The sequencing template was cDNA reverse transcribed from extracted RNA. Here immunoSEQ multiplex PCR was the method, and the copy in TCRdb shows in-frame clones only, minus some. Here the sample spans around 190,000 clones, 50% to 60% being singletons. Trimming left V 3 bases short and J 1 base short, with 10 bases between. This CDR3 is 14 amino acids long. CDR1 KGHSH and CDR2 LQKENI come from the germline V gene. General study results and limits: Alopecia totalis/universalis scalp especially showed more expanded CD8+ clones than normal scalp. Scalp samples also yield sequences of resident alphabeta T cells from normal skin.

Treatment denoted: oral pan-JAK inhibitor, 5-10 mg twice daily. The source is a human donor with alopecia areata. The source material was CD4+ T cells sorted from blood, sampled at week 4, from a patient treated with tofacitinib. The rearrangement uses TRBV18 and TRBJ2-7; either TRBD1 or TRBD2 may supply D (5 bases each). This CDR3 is CASSPGALSYEQYF. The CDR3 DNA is TGTGCCAGCTCACCCGGGGCACTATCCTACGAGCAGTACTTC.